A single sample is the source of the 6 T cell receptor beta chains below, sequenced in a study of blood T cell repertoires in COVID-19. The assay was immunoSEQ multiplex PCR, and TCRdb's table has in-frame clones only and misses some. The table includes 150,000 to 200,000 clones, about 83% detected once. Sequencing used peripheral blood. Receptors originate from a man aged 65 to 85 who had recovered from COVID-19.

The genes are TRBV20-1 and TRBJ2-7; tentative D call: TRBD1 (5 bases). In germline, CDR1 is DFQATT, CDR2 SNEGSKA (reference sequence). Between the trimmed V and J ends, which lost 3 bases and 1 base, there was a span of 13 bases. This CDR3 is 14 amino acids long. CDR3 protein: CSASAVTDSYEQYF. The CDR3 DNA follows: TGCAGTGCTAGTGCGGTGACAGATTCCTACGAGCAGTACTTC.

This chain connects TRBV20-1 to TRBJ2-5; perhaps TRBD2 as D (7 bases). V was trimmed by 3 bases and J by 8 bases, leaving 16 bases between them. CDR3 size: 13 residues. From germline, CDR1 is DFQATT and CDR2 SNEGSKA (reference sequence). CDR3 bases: TGCAGTGCTAGTCGGGGGGCGGCTCCCACCCAGTACTTC. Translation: CSASRGAAPTQYF.

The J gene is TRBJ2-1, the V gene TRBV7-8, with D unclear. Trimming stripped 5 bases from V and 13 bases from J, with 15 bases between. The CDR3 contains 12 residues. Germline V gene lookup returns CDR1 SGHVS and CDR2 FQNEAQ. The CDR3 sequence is CASSPMLNIQFF. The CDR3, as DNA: TGTGCCAGCAGCCCGATGTTAAACATCCAGTTCTTC.

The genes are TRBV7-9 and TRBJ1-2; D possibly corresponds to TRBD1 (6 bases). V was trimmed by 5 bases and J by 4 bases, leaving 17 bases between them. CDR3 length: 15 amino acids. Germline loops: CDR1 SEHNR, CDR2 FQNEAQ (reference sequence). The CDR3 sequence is CASSNSGARGYGYTF. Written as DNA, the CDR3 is TGTGCCAGCAGCAATTCCGGCGCCAGGGGCTATGGCTACACCTTC.

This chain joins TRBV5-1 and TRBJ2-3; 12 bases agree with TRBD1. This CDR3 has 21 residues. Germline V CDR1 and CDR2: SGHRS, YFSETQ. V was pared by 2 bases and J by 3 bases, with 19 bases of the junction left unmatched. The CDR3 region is CASSFLPGQGAGSATTDTQYF. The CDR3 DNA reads TGCGCCAGCAGCTTCCTCCCGGGACAGGGGGCTGGGAGCGCTACTACAGATACGCAGTATTTT. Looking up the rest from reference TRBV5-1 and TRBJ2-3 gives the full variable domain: KAGVTQTPRYLIKTRGQQVTLSCSPISGHRSVSWYQQTPGQGLQFLFEYFSETQRNKGNFPGRFSGRQFSNSRSEMNVSTLELGDSALYLCASSFLPGQGAGSATTDTQYFGPGTRLTVL.

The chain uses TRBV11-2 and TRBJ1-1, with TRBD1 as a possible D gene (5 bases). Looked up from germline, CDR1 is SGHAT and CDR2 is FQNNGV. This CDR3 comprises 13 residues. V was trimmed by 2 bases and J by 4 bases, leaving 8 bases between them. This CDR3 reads CASSLQGGTEAFF. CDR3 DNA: TGTGCCAGCAGCTTACAGGGAGGCACTGAAGCTTTCTTT.